Following are 19 T cell receptor beta chains from one sample sequenced in a study of blood T cells in healthy people across ages. Together with a sample-barcoded 5' primer, a J-beta primer mix was included in a second PCR lasting about 6 to 11 cycles. MiXCR, applied by TCRdb to the 5' RACE reads, yields one record per CDR3 protein. The data hold 550,000 to 750,000 distinct CDR3 sequences, with around a fifth observed a single time. Sequenced input: blood. The receptor source for this set is a man between 65 and 85 years old in good health.

This clonotype turned up a few times. The chain joins TRBV3-1 to TRBJ2-1; D gene unclear. Per germline, CDR1 LGHDT and CDR2 YNNKEL (reference sequence). The CDR3 sequence is 11 residues long. Trimming took off 3 bases at V and 10 bases at J, with 7 bases between the two ends. DNA for the CDR3: TGTGCCAGCAGCCACGTGGCGGAGCAGTTCTTC. This codes for CASSHVAEQFF.

This clonotype has just one count. This chain links TRBV6-1 with TRBJ2-5; 9 nucleotides align to TRBD2. Germline lookup yields CDR1 MNHNS and CDR2 SASEGT. Trimming cost V 4 bases and J 3 bases; bases outside gene matches: 6. The CDR3 totals 15 residues. CDR3 DNA sequence: TGTGCCAGCAGTGGGACTAGCGTCGAGAAAGAGACCCAGTACTTC. Encoded protein: CASSGTSVEKETQYF.

There are a few counts of this clonotype. The chain has TRBV3-1 and TRBJ1-1; D remains ambiguous. The CDR3 extends over 15 amino acids. The V gene lost 4 bases and the J gene lost 0 bases, with 12 bases spanning the gap. CDR1 and CDR2 from the germline V gene are LGHDT and YNNKEL (reference sequence). In DNA, the CDR3 is TGTGCCAGCAGCCCGAACAGCAGAATGAACACTGAAGCTTTCTTT. This translates into CASSPNSRMNTEAFF.

This clonotype was detected only a few times. The V and J genes are TRBV2 and TRBJ2-1; D not certain. V lost 1 base and J 8 bases, leaving 9 bases between the germline ends. The CDR3 is made up of 13 amino acids. Germline V lookup: CDR1 SNHLY, CDR2 FYNNEI. The CDR3 here is CASSEGGRDEQFF. The CDR3 bases are TGTGCCAGCAGTGAAGGAGGTAGGGATGAGCAGTTCTTC.

This chain uses TRBV6-2 or TRBV6-3 with TRBJ2-3; 8 nucleotides agree with TRBD2. This CDR3 comprises 21 residues. V shed 0 bases and J 0 bases; nucleotides not matched to a gene: 17. The germline V gene has CDR1 MNHEY and CDR2 SVGEGT. This CDR3 is CASSYSFSGNTPHASTDTQYF. DNA of the CDR3: TGTGCCAGCAGTTACTCTTTTAGCGGGAACACACCGCACGCTAGCACAGATACGCAGTATTTT.

This clonotype was counted at least ten times. CDR3 protein: CASSLLAGGFGEQYF. CDR3 sequence (DNA): TGTGCCAGCAGCCTGCTAGCGGGAGGTTTCGGCGAGCAGTACTTC. This chain links TRBV6-5 with TRBJ2-7; TRBD2 matches at 11 bases. Germline CDR1 is MNHEY and CDR2 is SVGAGI. The length of the CDR3 is 15 residues. Germline trimming cut 6 bases from V and 6 bases from J; bases unmatched to any gene: 10.

This clonotype appeared a few times. The chain is built from TRBV24-1 and TRBJ1-2, with D perhaps matching TRBD1 (5 bases). V was shortened by 3 bases and J by 4 bases, with 20 bases between the two germline ends. CDR3 length equals 17 residues. CDR1 is KGHDR and CDR2 is SFDVKD in the germline V gene. The chain's CDR3 is CATSDPIPGQGVYGYTF. The CDR3 bases are TGTGCCACCAGTGATCCTATCCCGGGGCAGGGAGTCTATGGCTACACCTTC.

This rearrangement joins TRBV10-3 to TRBJ2-1, with TRBD1 as a possible D gene (6 bases). The DNA end lines up better with TRBJ2-7; the J call may be wrong. CDR3 length: 12 residues. Germline loops: CDR1 ENHRY, CDR2 SYGVKD. The CDR3 spells CAIASTGDEQYF. The CDR3, as DNA: TGTGCCATCGCATCGACAGGCGACGAGCAGTACTTC.

This chain links TRBV7-2 with TRBJ2-3; D call uncertain. Trimming removed 1 base at V and 6 bases at J, with 11 bases between. Looked up from germline, CDR1 is SGHTA and CDR2 is FQGNSA. This CDR3 is built from 14 residues. The CDR3 here is CASSLVGRPDTQYF. In DNA, the CDR3 is TGTGCCAGCAGCTTAGTGGGCAGACCGGATACGCAGTATTTT.

This clonotype was seen more than once but under ten times. The genes are TRBV6-1 and TRBJ1-1; D ambiguous. Germline CDR1 and CDR2: MNHNS and SASEGT. The CDR3 extends over 13 amino acids. Deletions cut 6 bases from V and 2 bases from J, with 10 bases between. This chain's CDR3 is CASSAHINTEAFF. The CDR3 region has the DNA TGTGCCAGCAGCGCCCACATAAACACTGAAGCTTTCTTT.

Concerning this clonotype: The final CDR3 position lacks the conserved phenylalanine or tryptophan, pointing to a likely read error. The chain employs TRBV20-1 and TRBJ2-3, with D perhaps TRBD2 (6 bases). Germline lookup yields CDR1 DFQATT and CDR2 SNEGSKA (reference sequence). Trimming stripped 0 bases from V and 2 bases from J, with 12 bases between. The CDR3 runs 15 residues. This CDR3 is CSARDGGSFTDTQYL. As DNA, the CDR3 is TGCAGTGCTAGAGATGGGGGGTCCTTCACAGATACGCAGTATCTT.

This chain connects TRBV21-1 to TRBJ2-7; TRBD1 is the table's D call and was not checked against the DNA. TRBV21-1 is flagged as a pseudogene. The CDR3 length is 11 residues. CDR3 in amino acids: CASSQGGKQYF. For the CDR3, the DNA is TGTGCCAGCAGTCAAGGGGGTAAGCAGTACTTC.

The rearrangement links TRBV28 to TRBJ1-4; 8 bases match TRBD1. Trimming cost V 5 bases and J 8 bases; bases outside gene matches: 10. The CDR3 is 15 amino acids. CDR1 is MDHEN and CDR2 is SYDVKM in the germline V gene. For the CDR3, the DNA is TGTGCCAGCAGTCCCCCCCAGGGGGCTGGGGAAAAACTGTTTTTT. The encoded protein is CASSPPQGAGEKLFF.

The CDR3 nucleotides are TGCGCCAGCAGCCATGCTCAGGGTACAGATACGCAGTATTTT. Translation: CASSHAQGTDTQYF. V gene TRBV5-1 combines with J gene TRBJ2-3; D possibly corresponds to TRBD1 (5 bases). V lost 4 bases and J lost 3, with 12 bases in between. CDR1 is SGHRS and CDR2 is YFSETQ in the germline V gene. The CDR3 is made up of 14 amino acids.

This clonotype occurred many times. The chain employs TRBV6-6 and TRBJ2-4, with 10 nucleotides matching TRBD2. V shed 7 bases and J 5 bases; nucleotides not matched to a gene: 5. Germline-derived CDR1 and CDR2 are MNHNY and SVGAGI (reference sequence). The CDR3 contains 14 residues. The CDR3 nucleotides are TGTGCCAGCATGGCTAGCGGGAGCCAAAACATTCAGTACTTC. Translated: CASMASGSQNIQYF.

This chain connects TRBV3-1 to TRBJ2-4; TRBD2 matches at 8 bases. The CDR3 runs 20 residues. The junction had 20 bases not matched to a gene; V was cut back by 4 bases and J by 3 bases. Germline CDR1 LGHDT, CDR2 YNNKEL (reference sequence). The CDR3 DNA is TGTGCCAGCAGCCCAACGCCTAGACCGGCCGGGACTAGGGTCAAAAACATTCAGTACTTC. This codes for CASSPTPRPAGTRVKNIQYF.

This clonotype showed up just a few times. V is TRBV12-3 or TRBV12-4 and J is TRBJ1-5; D is uncertain. CDR3 length equals 13 residues. The V gene lost 6 bases and the J gene lost 6 bases, with 12 bases spanning the gap. CDR3 nucleotides: TGTGCCAGCAGCCAAACACGGGCTCAGCCCCAGCATTTT. Protein product: CASSQTRAQPQHF.

Of note for this clonotype: Because it lacks the conserved phenylalanine or tryptophan at the end, this CDR3 is likely a read error. J is TRBJ2-5 and V is TRBV4-3; D unresolved. The V end lost 1 base, the J end lost 0 bases, and 3 bases lay between the germline ends. Per the germline V gene, CDR1 is LGHNA and CDR2 is YSLEER. The CDR3 is 13 amino acids. The CDR3 loop is CASSQGYQETQYL. The CDR3 bases are TGCGCCAGCAGCCAAGGGTACCAAGAGACCCAGTACCTC.

This clonotype was recorded at least ten times. The rearrangement joins TRBV29-1 to TRBJ2-5, with D uncertain. V shed 6 bases and J shed 5 bases, with 7 bases lying between them. This CDR3 is 10 amino acids long. Germline CDR1 reads SQVTM; CDR2 reads ANQGSEA. The CDR3: CSVIRETQYF. In nucleotides, the CDR3 is TGCAGCGTGATACGGGAGACCCAGTACTTC. The complete variable domain, with remaining parts taken from reference TRBV29-1 and TRBJ2-5, reads SAVISQKPSRDICQRGTSLTIQCQVDSQVTMMFWYRQQPGQSLTLIATANQGSEATYESGFVIDKFPISRPNLTFSTLTVSNMSPEDSSIYLCSVIRETQYFGPGTRLLVL.